The 5 T cell receptor beta chains below all came from one sample that was sequenced in a study of control samples from healthy donors and cancer patients. Profiled with immunoSEQ multiplex PCR; TCRdb holds only in-frame clones, not every one. Here the sample spans about 270,000 clones, roughly four fifths being singletons. Sequencing was performed on PBMCs. These receptors were taken from a woman aged 60-75 years with lung cancer.

Here the CDR3 reads CASSHALHGITYNEQFF. Here the CDR3 DNA reads TGTGCCAGCAGCCATGCCCTACACGGGATCACCTACAATGAGCAGTTCTTC. This chain joins TRBV7-9 and TRBJ2-1; perhaps TRBD2 as D (5 bases). Germline V gene lookup returns CDR1 SEHNR and CDR2 FQNEAQ (reference sequence). V was pared by 5 bases and J by 2 bases, with 19 bases between. The CDR3 sequence is 17 residues long.

CDR3 bases: TGTGCCAGCAGTTTTCTAGCGGGGGACTCCTACAATGAGCAGTTCTTC. Residues: CASSFLAGDSYNEQFF. This sequence joins TRBV27 and TRBJ2-1; 10 bases line up with TRBD2. The CDR3 has 16 residues. V lost 3 bases and J lost 0; bases outside the gene matches: 2. Per the germline V gene, CDR1 is MNHEY and CDR2 is SMNVEV (reference sequence).

This clone came up once. V gene TRBV29-1 combines with J gene TRBJ2-1; a weak D match, TRBD1 (5 bases). The CDR3 consists of 13 residues. The ends were cut back, 7 bases at V and 10 bases at J, with 20 bases in the middle. Germline V lookup: CDR1 SQVTM, CDR2 ANQGSEA. Here the CDR3 reads CSARAPLPNEQFF. The CDR3 DNA reads TGCAGCGCCAGGGCCCCTTTGCCCAACGAGCAGTTCTTC.

The rearrangement links TRBV4-2 to TRBJ2-2, with D possibly being TRBD2 (7 bases). Germline V gene sequence: CDR1 LGHNA, CDR2 YNFKEQ. Trimming took off 5 bases at V and 2 bases at J, with 18 bases between the two ends. This CDR3 is built from 17 residues. The CDR3 loop is CASSIRAGALNTGELFF. CDR3 nucleotides: TGTGCCAGCAGCATTAGGGCGGGGGCTCTAAACACCGGGGAGCTGTTTTTT.

V usage is TRBV3-1 (or the pseudogene TRBV3-2) and J usage is TRBJ2-2; 10 nucleotides match TRBD2. Germline V gives CDR1 LGHDT, CDR2 YNNKEL (reference sequence). The CDR3 loop spans 16 amino acids. Unmatched junction bases numbered 1, after V lost 3 bases and J lost 0 bases. The CDR3 nucleotides are TGTGCCAGCAGCCACCTAGCGGGAGCGAACACCGGGGAGCTGTTTTTT. Translation: CASSHLAGANTGELFF.